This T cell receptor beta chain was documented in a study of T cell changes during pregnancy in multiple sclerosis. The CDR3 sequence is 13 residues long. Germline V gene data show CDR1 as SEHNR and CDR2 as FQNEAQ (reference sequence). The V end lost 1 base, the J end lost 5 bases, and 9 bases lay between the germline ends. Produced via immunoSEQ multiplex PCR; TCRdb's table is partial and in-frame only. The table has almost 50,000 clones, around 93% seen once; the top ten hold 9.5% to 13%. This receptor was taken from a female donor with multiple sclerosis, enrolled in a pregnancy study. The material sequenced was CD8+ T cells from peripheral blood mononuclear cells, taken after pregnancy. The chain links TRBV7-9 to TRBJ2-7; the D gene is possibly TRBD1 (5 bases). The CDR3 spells CASSLGGRDEQYF. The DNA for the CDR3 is TGTGCCAGCAGCTTAGGAGGCAGGGACGAGCAGTACTTC.